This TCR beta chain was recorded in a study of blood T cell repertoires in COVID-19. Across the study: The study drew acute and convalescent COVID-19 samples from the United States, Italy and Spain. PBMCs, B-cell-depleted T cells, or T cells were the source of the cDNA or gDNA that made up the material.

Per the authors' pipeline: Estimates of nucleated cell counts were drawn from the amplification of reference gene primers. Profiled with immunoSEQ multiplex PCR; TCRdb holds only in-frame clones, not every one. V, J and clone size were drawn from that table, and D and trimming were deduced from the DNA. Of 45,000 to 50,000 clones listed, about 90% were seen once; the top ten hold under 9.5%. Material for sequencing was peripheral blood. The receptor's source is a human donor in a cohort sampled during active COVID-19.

The CDR3 loop is CASSPKVYQGSYEQYF. The CDR3 DNA is TGTGCCAGCAGTCCCAAAGTGTACCAGGGTTCCTACGAGCAGTACTTC. V and J are TRBV21-1 and TRBJ2-7; the table's D call TRBD1 went unverified against the DNA. TRBV21-1 is termed a pseudogene. The CDR3 consists of 16 residues.